Presented here are 13 T cell receptor beta chains from one specimen sequenced in a study of T cells after yellow fever vaccination. TCRdb re-analysed the 5' RACE reads in MiXCR, keeping a single row per CDR3 protein. The table has hundreds of thousands of distinct CDR3 sequences, 20% to 25% seen once. The specimen comprised PBMCs, sampled 20 to 25 days after the first yellow fever vaccination. These receptors were taken from a man between 18 and 29 years old who received the YFV17D yellow fever vaccine.

The chain couples TRBV5-1 to TRBJ2-3; 12 bases match TRBD2. Germline V CDR1 and CDR2: SGHRS, YFSETQ. The CDR3 contains 16 residues. V lost 4 bases and J lost 1; bases outside the gene matches: 4. This CDR3 is CASSQTSGGRTDTQYF. CDR3 nucleotide sequence: TGCGCCAGCAGCCAAACTAGCGGGGGGCGCACAGATACGCAGTATTTT. The full variable domain, its missing parts supplied by reference TRBV5-1 and TRBJ2-3, is KAGVTQTPRYLIKTRGQQVTLSCSPISGHRSVSWYQQTPGQGLQFLFEYFSETQRNKGNFPGRFSGRQFSNSRSEMNVSTLELGDSALYLCASSQTSGGRTDTQYFGPGTRLTVL.

This clonotype turned up a few times. The chain is built from TRBV15 and TRBJ2-5; 9 bases map to TRBD1. Germline V lookup: CDR1 LNHNV, CDR2 YYDKDF (reference sequence). Trimming removed 2 bases from V and 4 bases from J; junction bases left unmatched: 5. This CDR3 comprises 15 residues. The CDR3 here is CATSRTTGGGETQYF. CDR3 sequence (DNA): TGTGCCACCAGCAGAACCACAGGGGGCGGAGAGACCCAGTACTTC.

The chain is built from TRBV29-1 and TRBJ2-7; D call uncertain. V lost 1 base and J 2 bases, leaving 6 bases between the germline ends. The CDR3 is 12 residues long. In germline, CDR1 is SQVTM, CDR2 ANQGSEA. The CDR3 region has the DNA TGCAGCGTTGAAGCCAGACCCTACGAGCAGTACTTC. Encoded protein: CSVEARPYEQYF.

This clonotype was counted only a few times. The chain uses TRBV10-3 and TRBJ1-5, with a possible D match to TRBD1 (5 bases). V was shortened by 6 bases and J by 2 bases, with 8 bases between the two germline ends. In germline, CDR1 is ENHRY, CDR2 SYGVKD. The CDR3 consists of 13 residues. As DNA, the CDR3 is TGTGCCATCAGGGGGGGGGGCAATCAGCCCCAGCATTTT. It specifies CAIRGGGNQPQHF.

The chain has TRBV6-1 and TRBJ2-7; 7 nucleotides agree with TRBD1. The CDR3 extends over 14 amino acids. After removal of 8 bases from V and 1 base from J, the junction contained 8 bases not matched to a gene. CDR1 is MNHNS, CDR2 SASEGT, per germline. For the CDR3, the DNA is TGTGCCAGCTCCCGTGGACAGGCATCCTACGAGCAGTACGTC. It translates to CASSRGQASYEQYV.

This clonotype was detected only a few times. The V call is TRBV4-3, the J call TRBJ2-3; TRBD2 is a possible D gene (6 bases). Deletions cut 1 base from V and 4 bases from J, with 21 bases between. There are 18 residues in the CDR3. CDR1 and CDR2 (germline): LGHNA, YSLEER. The CDR3 region is CASSQGFSSGEFSDTQYF. The DNA for the CDR3 is TGCGCCAGCAGCCAAGGGTTTTCTTCGGGGGAGTTCTCAGATACGCAGTATTTT.

The chain employs TRBV7-3 and TRBJ2-1, with TRBD2 as a possible D gene (6 bases). V lost 5 bases and J lost 3, with 14 bases in between. CDR1 and CDR2 (germline): SGHTA, FQGTGA. The CDR3 extends over 15 amino acids. The CDR3 nucleotides are TGTGCCAGCAGCCCCCAGGGAGGTATCTACAATGAGCAGTTCTTC. Translated, it gives CASSPQGGIYNEQFF.

There are a few counts of this clonotype. V gene TRBV6-1 combines with J gene TRBJ2-1; TRBD2 matches at 7 bases. CDR3 length equals 13 residues. V was clipped by 6 bases and J by 6 bases; unmatched bases: 5. Germline V CDR1 and CDR2: MNHNS, SASEGT. CDR3 DNA sequence: TGTGCCAGCAGGATGGTAGCGGGCAATGAGCAGTTCTTC. Protein product: CASRMVAGNEQFF.

This sequence joins TRBV5-1 and TRBJ2-2; a possible D gene is TRBD2 (6 bases). The CDR3 covers 18 residues. Trimming took 2 bases from V and 2 from J, leaving 19 bases between them. The germline CDR1 and CDR2 sequences are SGHRS and YFSETQ. As DNA, the CDR3 is TGCGCCAGCAGCTTCGGGGGTGCGGGGTCATCAAACACCGGGGAGCTGTTTTTT. Amino acids: CASSFGGAGSSNTGELFF.

This chain links TRBV20-1 with TRBJ2-1; 11 nucleotides line up with TRBD2. This CDR3 spans 14 amino acids. After removal of 7 bases from V and 3 bases from J, the junction contained 5 bases not matched to a gene. In germline, CDR1 is DFQATT, CDR2 SNEGSKA (reference sequence). CDR3 in amino acids: CSGSLAGDYNEQFF. CDR3 nucleotides: TGCAGTGGTTCACTAGCGGGGGACTACAATGAGCAGTTCTTC.

This chain joins TRBV12-3 or TRBV12-4 and TRBJ2-3, with D possibly matching TRBD2 (7 bases). The CDR3 is 14 residues long. Trimming stripped 7 bases from V and 4 bases from J, with 15 bases between. CDR3 coding DNA: TGTGCCAGCATTGTAGGGGGGGCTCCAGATACGCAGTATTTT. Translation: CASIVGGAPDTQYF.

The chain recombines TRBV6-2 or TRBV6-3 with TRBJ1-2; no definite D call. V dropped 2 bases and J dropped 6 bases, with 4 bases sitting between them. The CDR3 loop spans 11 amino acids. Germline V lookup: CDR1 MNHEY, CDR2 SVGEGT. CDR3 coding DNA: TGTGCCAGCAGTTACGAGGATGGCTACACCTTC. This sequence encodes CASSYEDGYTF.

The table lists this clonotype with a few counts. This sequence joins TRBV5-1 and TRBJ1-6, with D perhaps matching TRBD1 (5 bases). V was clipped by 0 bases and J by 9 bases, with 16 bases between them. The germline CDR1 and CDR2 sequences are SGHRS and YFSETQ. CDR3 length equals 16 residues. The DNA for the CDR3 is TGCGCCAGCAGCTTGGCGGGACGGTTGGTATCTTCACCCCTCCACTTT. Encoded protein: CASSLAGRLVSSPLHF.